These 14 T cell receptor beta chains originate from one sample sequenced in a study of shared clonotypes between healthy human individuals. Generated by immunoSEQ multiplex PCR, the TCRdb table keeps only in-frame clones and is missing some. This sample has some 510,000 clones, with approximately 85% found just once. Sequenced material: PBMCs. These TCRs come from a woman between 40 and 50 years old in good health. Some clones in this sample may be carry-over from other donors' samples.

The V and J genes are TRBV29-1 and TRBJ1-3, with D possibly being TRBD1 (5 bases). CDR1 is SQVTM, CDR2 ANQGSEA, per germline. Between the trimmed V and J ends, which lost 7 bases and 3 bases, there was a span of 10 bases. This CDR3 spans 12 amino acids. CDR3 bases: TGCAGCGCCTGGGGGAATGGAAACACCATATATTTT. As protein: CSAWGNGNTIYF.

V gene TRBV5-5 combines with J gene TRBJ1-3; possible D gene TRBD1, 6 bases. The CDR3 runs to 15 residues. Germline V lookup: CDR1 SGHKS, CDR2 YYEKEE (reference sequence). Trimming left V 4 bases short and J 0 bases short, with 11 bases between. The CDR3 loop reads CASSVDSYSGNTIYF. The CDR3 nucleotides are TGTGCCAGCAGCGTGGACAGCTACTCTGGAAACACCATATATTTT.

This clone was recorded once. The CDR3 region has the DNA TGTGCCAGCAGTTTGACTCCGGTAGAGTGGGGCTACGAGCAGTACTTC. Translating it yields CASSLTPVEWGYEQYF. This chain connects TRBV28 to TRBJ2-7; D call uncertain. Trimming left V 3 bases short and J 3 bases short, with 18 bases between. CDR3 size: 16 residues. Germline CDR1 reads MDHEN; CDR2 reads SYDVKM.

This chain uses TRBV15 with TRBJ2-1; 8 bases align to TRBD2. With 0 bases clipped from V and 6 bases from J, the junction kept 19 bases outside the gene matches. The CDR3 is 20 residues long. Germline CDR1 reads LNHNV; CDR2 reads YYDKDF (reference sequence). CDR3 bases: TGTGCCACCAGCAGAGAGATGGGTGGGGACCCCGGGAGGGCCGGCAATGAGCAGTTCTTC. Its protein product is CATSREMGGDPGRAGNEQFF.

This clone occurred once. The chain combines TRBV7-3 with TRBJ2-2; the D gene is possibly TRBD1 (5 bases). Germline V gene data show CDR1 as SGHTA and CDR2 as FQGTGA. This CDR3 spans 13 amino acids. V was clipped by 6 bases and J by 5 bases, with 10 bases between them. CDR3 sequence (DNA): TGTGCCAGCAGTTCGACAGATACCGGGGAGCTGTTTTTT. Translating it yields CASSSTDTGELFF.

The J gene is TRBJ1-1, the V gene TRBV7-8, with 7 bases identical to TRBD1. V lost 4 bases, J lost 7 bases, and 6 bases stayed unmatched. Germline V gene sequence: CDR1 SGHVS, CDR2 FQNEAQ. CDR3 length equals 13 residues. Here the CDR3 reads CASSSRTGREAFF. In nucleotides, the CDR3 is TGTGCCAGCAGCTCCCGGACAGGACGTGAAGCTTTCTTT. The full variable domain, its missing parts supplied by reference TRBV7-8 and TRBJ1-1, is GAGVSQSPRYKVAKRGQDVALRCDPISGHVSLFWYQQALGQGPEFLTYFQNEAQLDKSGLPSDRFFAERPEGSVSTLKIQRTQQEDSAVYLCASSSRTGREAFFGQGTRLTVV.

CDR3 DNA sequence: TGTGCCAGCAGTTTGGGGTACAGGGGGCCCGCCTACGAGCAGTACTTC. It is translated as CASSLGYRGPAYEQYF. The V gene is TRBV27, the J gene TRBJ2-7, with 9 bases identical to TRBD1. The germline V gene encodes CDR1 MNHEY and CDR2 SMNVEV (reference sequence). The V segment lost 3 bases and the J segment 2 bases; nucleotides outside the gene matches: 8. CDR3 size: 16 residues.

This chain's CDR3 is CASSLGWTSETQYF. CDR3 in DNA: TGTGCCAGCAGCCTGGGGTGGACTAGCGAGACGCAGTACTTC. The V gene is TRBV4-2, the J gene TRBJ2-4; 9 bases map to TRBD2. Germline CDR1 is LGHNA and CDR2 is YNFKEQ. J lost 13 bases, V lost 4 bases, and 11 bases had no gene match. The CDR3 has 14 residues.

The chain is built from TRBV18 and TRBJ2-7; possible D gene TRBD1, 5 bases. V was cut by 4 bases and J by 5 bases, with 15 bases left in between. The CDR3 spans 14 residues. Germline V gives CDR1 KGHSH, CDR2 LQKENI. The CDR3 DNA sequence: TGTGCCAGCTCACATCCAGGGCCGAAGGACGAGCAGTACTTC. This gives the protein CASSHPGPKDEQYF.

The chain carries TRBV7-6 and TRBJ2-1, with 8 positions matching TRBD2. Germline values: CDR1 SGHVS, CDR2 FNYEAQ. The V gene end was trimmed by 3 bases and the J gene end by 0 bases; junction bases not matched to a gene: 19. The CDR3 sequence is 21 residues long. CDR3 DNA: TGTGCCAGCAGCTTCCGGCCTAAATGGGAGCGGGAGATAAGCTCCTACAATGAGCAGTTCTTC. It encodes CASSFRPKWEREISSYNEQFF.

The J gene is TRBJ2-2, the V gene TRBV6-5; D may match TRBD1 or TRBD2 (5 bases each). CDR1 is MNHEY, CDR2 SVGAGI, per germline. With 6 bases removed from V and 4 bases from J, the gap between germline ends came to 6 bases. The CDR3 spans 12 residues. The CDR3 sequence is CASRGVTGELFF. CDR3 in DNA: TGTGCCAGCAGGGGGGTCACCGGGGAGCTGTTTTTT.

This chain joins TRBV29-1 and TRBJ2-1; D unclear. Per the germline V gene, CDR1 is SQVTM and CDR2 is ANQGSEA. The CDR3 length is 12 residues. The V and J ends lost 8 bases and 5 bases respectively, with 13 bases between them. The CDR3 protein is CSPRTTDNEQFF. The CDR3 DNA is TGCAGCCCTAGGACCACAGACAATGAGCAGTTCTTC.

V is TRBV7-2 and J is TRBJ2-5; 8 positions agree with TRBD2. With 4 bases clipped from V and 3 bases from J, the junction kept 1 base outside the gene matches. The CDR3 length is 13 residues. Germline V lookup: CDR1 SGHTA, CDR2 FQGNSA. CDR3 bases: TGTGCCAGCAGCTCGGGACTAGAAGAGACCCAGTACTTC. Protein: CASSSGLEETQYF.

This clone has only a few counts. The chain carries TRBV27 and TRBJ2-4; a weak D match, TRBD2 (6 bases). V gave up 5 bases and J gave up 0 bases, with 11 bases separating them. This CDR3 has 15 residues. CDR1 and CDR2 (germline): MNHEY, SMNVEV (reference sequence). CDR3: CASSMTAGAKNIQYF. The CDR3 nucleotides read TGTGCCAGCAGTATGACAGCGGGAGCCAAAAACATTCAGTACTTC.